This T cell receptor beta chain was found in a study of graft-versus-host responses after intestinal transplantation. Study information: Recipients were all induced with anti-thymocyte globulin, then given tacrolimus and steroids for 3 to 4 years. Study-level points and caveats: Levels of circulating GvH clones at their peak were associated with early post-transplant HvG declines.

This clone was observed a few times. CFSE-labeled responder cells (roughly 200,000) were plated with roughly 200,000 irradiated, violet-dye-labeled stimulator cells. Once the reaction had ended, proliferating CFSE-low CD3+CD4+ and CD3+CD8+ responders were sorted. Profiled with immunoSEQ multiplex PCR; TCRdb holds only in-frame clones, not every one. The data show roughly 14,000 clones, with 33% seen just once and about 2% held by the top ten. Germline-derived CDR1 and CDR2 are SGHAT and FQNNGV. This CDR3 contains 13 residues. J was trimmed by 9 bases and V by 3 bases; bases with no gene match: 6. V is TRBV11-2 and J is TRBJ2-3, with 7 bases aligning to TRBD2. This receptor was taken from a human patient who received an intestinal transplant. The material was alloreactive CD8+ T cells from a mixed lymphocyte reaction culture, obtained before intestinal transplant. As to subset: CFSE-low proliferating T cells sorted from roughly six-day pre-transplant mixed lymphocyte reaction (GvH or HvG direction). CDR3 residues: CASSLGGGLTQYF. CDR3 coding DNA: TGTGCCAGCAGCTTGGGGGGGGGTCTGACGCAGTATTTT. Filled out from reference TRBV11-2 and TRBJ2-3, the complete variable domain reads EAGVAQSPRYKIIEKRQSVAFWCNPISGHATLYWYQQILGQGPKLLIQFQNNGVVDDSQLPKDRFSAERLKGVDSTLKIQPAKLEDSAVYLCASSLGGGLTQYFGPGTRLTVL.